The text below deals with one TCR beta chain. Its antigen remains unidentified. The primer mix had 60 Vbeta and 13 Jbeta primers. Some clones are missing from TCRdb's copy, which holds only in-frame ones; the method was immunoSEQ multiplex PCR. Among more than 150,000 clones, around 85% were seen once, and the ten largest hold 3% to 4%. V lost 3 bases and J lost 8, with 25 bases in between. Germline CDR1 MGHRA, CDR2 YSYEKL. The CDR3 extends over 17 amino acids. All the people who gave samples were healthy bone marrow donors. The data originate from a study of cytomegalovirus exposure and HLA in healthy donors. About the research overall: There were around 100 million unique TCR beta sequences, drawn from approximately 190 million T cells, in an earlier analysis.

Points from the study as a whole: Reportedly, fewer N-insertions than the roughly 600-donor mean appeared in an Asian-associated ancestry cluster in a later analysis. Reports state that TCR beta sequences accurately predicted most subjects' HLA-A and HLA-B alleles.

The V call is TRBV4-1, the J call TRBJ1-2; the D gene is possibly TRBD1 (5 bases). Sequenced: PBMCs. This TCR was recovered from a man aged 50 or older in good health and CMV-seronegative. CDR3 sequence (DNA): TGCGCCAGCAGCCACCCGGCCGAGGGACTTCATTCGACGGGCTACACCTTC. Protein sequence: CASSHPAEGLHSTGYTF.